The text below deals with one TCR beta chain. No antigen is known for it. These data come from a study of cytomegalovirus exposure and HLA in healthy donors. Study results and limitations: Researchers catalogued 160 or so TCR beta chains as cytomegalovirus-associated.

In the PCR, 60 Vbeta and 13 Jbeta primers were used. The assay was immunoSEQ multiplex PCR, and TCRdb's table has in-frame clones only and misses some. This table holds around 140,000 clones, roughly three quarters found once. The CDR3 extends over 13 amino acids. Trimming took 2 bases from V and 9 from J, leaving 13 bases between them. The germline V gene has CDR1 MDHEN and CDR2 SYDVKM. This TCR was recovered from a woman aged 60 to 75 in good health and CMV-seronegative. The rearrangement joins TRBV28 to TRBJ1-2; D remains unclear. Sequenced material: PBMCs. The CDR3: CASSLNRVMSYTF. For the CDR3, the DNA is TGTGCCAGCAGTTTAAACAGAGTTATGAGCTACACCTTC.